This TCR beta chain was sequenced during a study of cytomegalovirus exposure and HLA in healthy donors. Study results and limitations: The study flagged approximately 180 TCR beta chains as cytomegalovirus-associated. As immune exposure information, only CMV serostatus was available.

Between the trimmed V and J ends, which lost 5 bases and 2 bases, there was a span of 16 bases. This CDR3 spans 15 amino acids. The germline V gene encodes CDR1 SGHTA and CDR2 FQGNSA. About this clone itself: What it binds is not known.

PCR primers comprised 60 Vbeta and 13 Jbeta primers. Method: immunoSEQ multiplex PCR; TCRdb's copy keeps in-frame clones and lacks some. The sample consists of more than 50,000 clones, approximately 71% of them appearing once. The chain has TRBV7-2 and TRBJ2-7; a weak D match, TRBD2 (6 bases). The receptor's source is a man in his forties or fifties in good health and CMV-seropositive. Material: PBMCs. This chain's CDR3 is CASSPGTPDAYEQYF. CDR3 nucleotides: TGTGCCAGCAGCCCCGGGACTCCCGACGCCTACGAGCAGTACTTC.